A selection of T cell receptor beta chains follows, all from one sample in a study of T cell repertoires in cytomegalovirus infection. TCRdb re-called the reads with MiXCR, one entry per CDR3 protein. The sample yields some 71,000 distinct CDR3 sequences, about 26% seen once. Their recognized antigens are unknown. This sample comprised CD8+ T cells from cultured PBMCs, obtained from culture after CMV antigen stimulation. The receptor set was obtained from a human donor in good health (CMV status not recorded). Some clones in this sample may be carry-over from other donors' samples. CDR3s include the opening cysteine and the closing phenylalanine or tryptophan. Each record gives: J gene, V gene, D gene, clone size, CDR3 protein, CDR3 DNA. D genes are given only for firm matches. Rows give clone size only sometimes, using once, few, many, or a class for an expanded clone.

TRBJ2-7	TRBV28	-	-	CASSLTDGTWWEQYF	TGTGCCAGCAGTTTAACGGACGGGACCTGGTGGGAGCAGTACTTC
TRBJ2-7	TRBV7-6	-	-	CASSSGGALEQYF	TGTGCCAGCAGCTCCGGTGGGGCCCTCGAGCAGTACTTC
TRBJ2-1	TRBV7-9	TRBD2	-	CASSSTSGRAESKNEQFF	TGTGCCAGCAGCTCGACTAGCGGGAGGGCCGAATCAAAAAATGAGCAGTTCTTC
TRBJ2-7	TRBV12-3/TRBV12-4	TRBD1	few	CASSDRGTGSSYEQYF	TGTGCCAGCAGCGACAGAGGGACAGGGAGTTCCTACGAGCAGTACTTC
TRBJ2-7	TRBV20-1	TRBD1	many	CSAALTGDAYEQYF	TGCAGTGCTGCCCTGACAGGGGATGCCTACGAGCAGTACTTC
TRBJ2-7	TRBV2	-	few	CASSEGKVTATYEQYF	TGTGCCAGCAGTGAAGGGAAGGTGACAGCGACCTACGAGCAGTACTTC
TRBJ1-5	TRBV20-1	-	many	CSLGEWNQPQHF	TGCAGTCTGGGGGAATGGAATCAGCCCCAGCATTTT
TRBJ2-7	TRBV6-2/TRBV6-3	-	-	CASSYYIRVAYEQYF	TGTGCCAGCAGTTACTACATCAGGGTCGCCTACGAGCAGTACTTC
TRBJ1-1	TRBV27	-	many	CASSDRGARHTEAFF	TGTGCCAGCAGTGATCGAGGGGCCCGCCACACTGAAGCTTTCTTT
TRBJ2-3	TRBV29-1	-	-	CSVVFRSTAGLSDTQYF	TGCAGCGTTGTTTTTAGGTCCACGGCAGGGCTTTCAGATACGCAGTATTTT
TRBJ1-6	TRBV19	TRBD1	few	CASRTSGTGENSPLHF	TGTGCCAGTAGGACCTCCGGGACAGGGGAAAATTCACCCCTCCACTTT
TRBJ2-5	TRBV7-9	-	few	CASSASQDPEFPRTQYF	TGTGCCAGCAGCGCAAGCCAGGACCCCGAGTTCCCCCGGACCCAGTACTTC
TRBJ2-3	TRBV7-8	TRBD2	many	CASSLGSGFSTDTQYF	TGTGCCAGCAGCTTGGGTAGCGGGTTTAGCACAGATACGCAGTATTTT
TRBJ2-2	TRBV19	-	few	CASSAGLRDTGELFF	TGTGCCAGTAGTGCGGGGTTGAGGGACACCGGGGAGCTGTTTTTT
TRBJ2-1	TRBV19	-	many	CASSILPSAHSYNEQFF	TGTGCCAGTAGTATCCTCCCTAGCGCACACTCCTACAATGAGCAGTTCTTC
TRBJ2-1	TRBV29-1	-	-	CSVAGTHIYNEQFF	TGCAGCGTAGCCGGGACACACATTTACAATGAGCAGTTCTTC
TRBJ2-7	TRBV29-1	-	-	CSVEGTEESTGYEQYF	TGCAGCGTTGAAGGTACGGAGGAGAGTACTGGGTACGAGCAGTACTTC
TRBJ1-2	TRBV9	-	-	CASSVSGMEKPNYGYTF	TGTGCCAGCAGCGTAAGCGGGATGGAGAAACCTAACTATGGCTACACCTTC
TRBJ2-7	TRBV20-1	-	few	CSARDRATYEQYF	TGCAGTGCTAGAGATCGGGCTACCTACGAGCAGTACTTC
TRBJ2-1	TRBV5-1	-	-	CASSADSYNEQFF	TGCGCCAGCAGCGCGGACTCCTACAATGAGCAGTTCTTC
TRBJ1-5	TRBV27	-	-	CASSLAGDNQPQHF	TGTGCCAGCAGTTTAGCGGGAGACAATCAGCCCCAGCATTTT
TRBJ2-2	TRBV7-2	TRBD2	many	CASSLGGGGTGELFF	TGTGCCAGCAGCTTAGGAGGCGGGGGCACCGGGGAGCTGTTTTTT
TRBJ2-1	TRBV27	TRBD2	few	CASSLTSGNFREQFF	TGTGCCAGCAGTCTGACTAGCGGGAACTTTAGGGAGCAGTTCTTC
TRBJ2-7	TRBV11-3	TRBD1	-	CASSLEPGTGAYEQYF	TGTGCCAGCAGCTTAGAGCCCGGGACAGGGGCCTACGAGCAGTACTTC
TRBJ1-2	TRBV20-1	TRBD1	many	CSASGGQGNYGYTF	TGCAGTGCTAGTGGGGGACAGGGGAACTATGGCTACACCTTC